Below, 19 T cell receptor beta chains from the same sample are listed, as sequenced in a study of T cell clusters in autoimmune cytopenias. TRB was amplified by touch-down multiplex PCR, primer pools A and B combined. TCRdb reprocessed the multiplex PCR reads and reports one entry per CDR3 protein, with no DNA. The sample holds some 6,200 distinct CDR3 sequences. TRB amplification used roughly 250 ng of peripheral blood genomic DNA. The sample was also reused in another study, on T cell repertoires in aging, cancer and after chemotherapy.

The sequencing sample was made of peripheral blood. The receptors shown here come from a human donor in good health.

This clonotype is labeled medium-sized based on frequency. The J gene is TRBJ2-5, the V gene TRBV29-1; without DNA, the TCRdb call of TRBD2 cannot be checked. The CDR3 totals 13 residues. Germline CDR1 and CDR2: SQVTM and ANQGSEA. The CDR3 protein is CSGVSPGAETQYF. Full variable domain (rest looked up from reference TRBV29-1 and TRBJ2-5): SAVISQKPSRDICQRGTSLTIQCQVDSQVTMMFWYRQQPGQSLTLIATANQGSEATYESGFVIDKFPISRPNLTFSTLTVSNMSPEDSSIYLCSGVSPGAETQYFGPGTRLLVL.

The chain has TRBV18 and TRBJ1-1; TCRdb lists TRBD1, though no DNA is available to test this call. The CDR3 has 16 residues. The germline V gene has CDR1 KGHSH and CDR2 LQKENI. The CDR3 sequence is CASSPPTGAGNTEAFF.

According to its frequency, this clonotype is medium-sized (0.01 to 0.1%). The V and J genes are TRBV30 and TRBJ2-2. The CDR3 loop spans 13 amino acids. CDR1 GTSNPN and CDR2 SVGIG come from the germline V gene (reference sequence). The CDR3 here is CAWSLTPTGELFF.

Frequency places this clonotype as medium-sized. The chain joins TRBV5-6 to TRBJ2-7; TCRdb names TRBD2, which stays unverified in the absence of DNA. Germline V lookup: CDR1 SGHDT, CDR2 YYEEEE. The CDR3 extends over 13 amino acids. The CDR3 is CASSLVGPHEQYF.

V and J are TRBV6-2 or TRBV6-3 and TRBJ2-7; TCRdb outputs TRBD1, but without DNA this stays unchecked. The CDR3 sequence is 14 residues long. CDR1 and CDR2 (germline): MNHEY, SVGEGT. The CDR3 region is CAARRGGTVGEQYF.

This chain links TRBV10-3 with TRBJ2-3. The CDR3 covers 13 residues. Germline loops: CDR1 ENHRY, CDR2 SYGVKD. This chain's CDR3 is CAISESSTDTQYF.

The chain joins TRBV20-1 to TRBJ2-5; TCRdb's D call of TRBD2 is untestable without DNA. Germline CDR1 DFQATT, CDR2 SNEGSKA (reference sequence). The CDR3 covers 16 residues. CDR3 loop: CSANGLAGGLEETQYF.

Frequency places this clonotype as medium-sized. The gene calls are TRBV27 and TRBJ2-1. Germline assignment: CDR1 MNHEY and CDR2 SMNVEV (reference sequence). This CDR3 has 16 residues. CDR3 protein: CASSFAASHLSNEQFF.

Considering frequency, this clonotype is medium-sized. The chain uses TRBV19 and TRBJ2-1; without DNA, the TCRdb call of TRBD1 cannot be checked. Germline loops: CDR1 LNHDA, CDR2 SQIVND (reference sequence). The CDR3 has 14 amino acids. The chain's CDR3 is CASSMRGAYNEQFF. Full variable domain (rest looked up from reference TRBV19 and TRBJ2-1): DGGITQSPKYLFRKEGQNVTLSCEQNLNHDAMYWYRQDPGQGLRLIYYSQIVNDFQKGDIAEGYSVSREKKESFPLTVTSAQKNPTAFYLCASSMRGAYNEQFFGPGTRLTVL.

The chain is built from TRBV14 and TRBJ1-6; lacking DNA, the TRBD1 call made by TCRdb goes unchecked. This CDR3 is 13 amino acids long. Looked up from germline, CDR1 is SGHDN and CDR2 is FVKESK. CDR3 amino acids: CASRQVDNSPLHF.

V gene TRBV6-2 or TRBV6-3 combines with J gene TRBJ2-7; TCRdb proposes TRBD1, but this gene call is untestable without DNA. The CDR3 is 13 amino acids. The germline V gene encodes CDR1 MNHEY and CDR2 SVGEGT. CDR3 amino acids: CASGDPPKGEQYF.

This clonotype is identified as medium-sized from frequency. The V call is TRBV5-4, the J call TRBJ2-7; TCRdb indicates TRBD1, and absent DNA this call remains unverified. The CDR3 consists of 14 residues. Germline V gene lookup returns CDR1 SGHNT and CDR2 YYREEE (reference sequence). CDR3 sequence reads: CASSRGQGIYEQYF.

CDR3: CASSQDYSNTGELFF. The rearrangement joins TRBV4-3 to TRBJ2-2. The germline gives CDR1 LGHNA, CDR2 YSLEER. The CDR3 is 15 amino acids.

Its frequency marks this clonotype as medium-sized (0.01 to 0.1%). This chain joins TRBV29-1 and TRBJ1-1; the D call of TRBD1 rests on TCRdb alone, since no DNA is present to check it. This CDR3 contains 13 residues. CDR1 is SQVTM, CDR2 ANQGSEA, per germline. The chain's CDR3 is CSAHRQGATEAFF.

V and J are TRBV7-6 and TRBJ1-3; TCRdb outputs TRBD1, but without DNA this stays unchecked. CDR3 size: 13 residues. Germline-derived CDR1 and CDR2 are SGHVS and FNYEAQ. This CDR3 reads CASSAQGGNTIYF.

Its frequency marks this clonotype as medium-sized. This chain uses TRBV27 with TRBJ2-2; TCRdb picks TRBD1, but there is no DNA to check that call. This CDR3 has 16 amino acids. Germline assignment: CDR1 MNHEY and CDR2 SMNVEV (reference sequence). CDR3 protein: CASSLFGGSDTGELFF.

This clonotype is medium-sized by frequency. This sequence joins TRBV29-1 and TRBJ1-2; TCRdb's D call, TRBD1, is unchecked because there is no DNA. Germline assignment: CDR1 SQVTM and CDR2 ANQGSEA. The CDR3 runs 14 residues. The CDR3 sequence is CSVAGDRDWGGYTF.

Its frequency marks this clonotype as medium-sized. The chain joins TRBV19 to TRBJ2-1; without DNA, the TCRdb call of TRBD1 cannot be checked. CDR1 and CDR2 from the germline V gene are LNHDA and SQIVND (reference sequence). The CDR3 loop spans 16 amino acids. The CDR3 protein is CASSIKGGSSYNEQFF.

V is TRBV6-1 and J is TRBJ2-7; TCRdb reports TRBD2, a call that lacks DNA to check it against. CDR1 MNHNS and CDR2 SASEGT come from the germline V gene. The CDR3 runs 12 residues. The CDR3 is CATGTSSYEQYF.